Listed below are T cell receptor beta chains from one sample, sequenced in a study of human T cells and chemical hapten exposure. TCRdb re-called the RACE reads with MiXCR, one entry per CDR3 protein. The sample lists around 330,000 distinct CDR3 sequences; about 5% were seen once. This specimen consisted of whole blood, obtained in connection with sensitization to the hapten diphenylcyclopropenone (DPC). These receptor sequences come from a woman between 18 and 29 years old with alopecia areata. Some clones in this sample may be carry-over from other donors' samples. Each CDR3 is given with its conserved first and last residue. The D gene is left open where the match is weak. Some rows have no size entry. The others give once, few or many, or a class for an expanded clone.

clone_size j_call v_call d_call cdr3_aa cdr3_nt
many TRBJ2-7 TRBV3-1 - CASSPRGTYEQYF TGTGCCAGCAGCCCCCGCGGGACCTACGAGCAGTACTTC
- TRBJ1-6 TRBV11-2 TRBD1 CASSSRDRVSSPLHF TGTGCCAGCAGCTCGCGTGACAGGGTGTCTTCACCCCTCCACTTT
few TRBJ2-7 TRBV7-6 - CASSRAGRTYEQYF TGTGCCAGCAGCCGAGCGGGCAGAACCTACGAGCAGTACTTC
many TRBJ1-4 TRBV20-1 - CSARDGANEKLFF TGCAGTGCTAGAGATGGGGCTAATGAAAAACTGTTTTTT
- TRBJ1-5 TRBV12-5 TRBD1 CASGSGQGGFQPQHF TGTGCTAGTGGTTCTGGACAGGGGGGTTTCCAGCCCCAGCATTTT
many TRBJ2-7 TRBV6-2/TRBV6-3 TRBD1 CASNKDRGYEQYF TGTGCCAGCAATAAAGACAGGGGGTACGAGCAGTACTTC
many TRBJ2-3 TRBV5-8 - CASSSIQTDTQYF TGTGCCAGCAGCTCCATCCAAACAGATACGCAGTATTTT
few TRBJ1-3 TRBV12-3/TRBV12-4 - CASSLLRSGAGNTIYF TGTGCCAGCAGCCTCTTGCGGTCGGGGGCTGGAAACACCATATATTTT
many TRBJ2-3 TRBV20-1 - CSATGGAEADTQYF TGCAGTGCTACTGGAGGGGCTGAGGCAGATACGCAGTATTTT
few TRBJ1-2 TRBV11-2 - CASSHRTGRDGYTF TGTGCCAGCAGCCATCGAACAGGGAGGGATGGCTACACCTTC
many TRBJ1-1 TRBV3-1 TRBD1 CASSQRDRGEAFF TGTGCCAGCAGCCAGAGGGACAGGGGTGAAGCTTTCTTT
few TRBJ1-2 TRBV29-1 TRBD1 CSVGTGTYGYTF TGCAGCGTTGGGACAGGGACCTATGGCTACACCTTC
few TRBJ2-7 TRBV12-3/TRBV12-4 TRBD1 CASSFLTGVRSYEQYF TGTGCCAGCAGTTTTCTAACAGGGGTGCGCTCCTACGAGCAGTACTTC
many TRBJ1-5 TRBV2 - CASSEGTVKRPQHF TGTGCCAGCAGTGAAGGGACAGTTAAAAGGCCCCAGCATTTT
few TRBJ1-5 TRBV19 - CASSITEYSNQPQHF TGTGCCAGTAGTATAACCGAGTATAGCAATCAGCCCCAGCATTTT
many TRBJ1-6 TRBV10-3 - CAISESGGKTSSPLHF TGTGCCATCAGTGAGTCGGGGGGGAAAACTAGTTCACCCCTCCACTTT
many TRBJ1-4 TRBV4-1 - CASSQDPRRGQGEKLFF TGCGCCAGCAGCCAAGATCCTCGCAGGGGCCAGGGGGAAAAACTGTTTTTT
- TRBJ1-2 TRBV13 - CASSPKGPNYGYTF TGTGCCAGCAGTCCTAAAGGACCTAACTATGGCTACACCTTC
many TRBJ1-2 TRBV9 - CASSGSTANYGYTF TGTGCCAGCAGCGGCTCGACCGCTAACTATGGCTACACCTTC
- TRBJ2-4 TRBV18 - CASSPGPKQNIQYF TGTGCCAGCTCACCCGGACCCAAACAAAACATTCAGTACTTC
few TRBJ2-1 TRBV19 TRBD1 CASSIDRLQGALKFF TGTGCCAGTAGTATAGATCGATTACAGGGGGCTTTAAAGTTCTTC
few TRBJ2-3 TRBV6-2/TRBV6-3 TRBD1 CASSPGQGEDTQYF TGTGCCAGCAGTCCGGGACAGGGGGAAGATACGCAGTATTTT
many TRBJ1-5 TRBV6-2/TRBV6-3 TRBD1 CASSLQGYQPQHF TGTGCCAGCAGCTTACAGGGGTATCAGCCCCAGCATTTT
many TRBJ1-2 TRBV4-2 - CASNPYQRDSGGYTF TGTGCCAGCAACCCATATCAAAGGGATTCTGGTGGCTACACCTTC
- TRBJ2-2 TRBV27 TRBD2 CASSSLGGAGTGELFF TGTGCCAGCAGTTCTCTCGGGGGGGCCGGAACCGGGGAGCTGTTTTTT
many TRBJ2-3 TRBV6-2/TRBV6-3 - CASSPLERSTDTQYF TGTGCCAGCAGCCCACTAGAGCGGAGCACAGATACGCAGTATTTT
many TRBJ1-2 TRBV19 - CASRDTAGDGYTF TGTGCCAGCAGGGACACCGCCGGTGATGGCTACACCTTC
- TRBJ1-5 TRBV6-6 - CASSTRGGNQPQHF TGTGCCAGCAGTACCCGGGGAGGCAATCAGCCCCAGCATTTT
many TRBJ1-2 TRBV14 - CASSRRQFTSYGYTF TGTGCCAGCAGCCGAAGACAGTTTACCTCCTATGGCTACACCTTC
- TRBJ2-5 TRBV29-1 - CSVPGSGETQYF TGCAGCGTCCCTGGATCAGGGGAGACCCAGTACTTC
many TRBJ2-1 TRBV6-2/TRBV6-3 TRBD2 CASSYFRLAGYNEQFF TGTGCCAGCAGTTACTTCCGACTAGCGGGGTACAATGAGCAGTTCTTC
- TRBJ1-2 TRBV2 - CASSEGRGYTF TGTGCCAGCAGTGAGGGTCGGGGCTACACCTTC
many TRBJ1-1 TRBV5-1 TRBD1 CASSLSGGNTEAFF TGCGCCAGCAGCTTATCAGGGGGCAACACTGAAGCTTTCTTT
few TRBJ2-1 TRBV7-7 TRBD1 CASSQQGPGEQFF TGTGCTAGCAGTCAACAGGGGCCGGGTGAGCAGTTCTTC
- TRBJ2-5 TRBV7-9 TRBD2 CASSGPGGEETQYF TGTGCCAGCAGCGGACCCGGGGGGGAAGAGACCCAGTACTTC
- TRBJ2-3 TRBV27 TRBD2 CASSSVLAGDRDTQYF TGTGCCAGCAGTTCCGTACTAGCGGGGGACCGTGATACGCAGTATTTT
many TRBJ2-7 TRBV5-1 TRBD2 CASSLSGGSNSYEQYF TGCGCCAGCAGCTTGTCGGGGGGGTCAAACTCCTACGAGCAGTACTTC
few TRBJ2-2 TRBV18 - CASSPTGTPNTGELFF TGTGCCAGCTCACCAACCGGGACACCGAACACCGGGGAGCTGTTTTTT
many TRBJ1-5 TRBV7-9 TRBD1 CASSFHRDSDQPQHF TGTGCCAGCAGCTTTCACCGGGACAGCGATCAGCCCCAGCATTTT
few TRBJ2-1 TRBV12-3/TRBV12-4 TRBD2 CASSRPGTINEQFF TGTGCCAGCAGTCGTCCCGGGACTATTAATGAGCAGTTCTTC
- TRBJ1-6 TRBV11-1 TRBD1 CASSVRGPDNSPLHF TGTGCCAGCAGCGTCAGGGGGCCGGACAATTCACCCCTCCACTTT
- TRBJ1-5 TRBV2 - CASSEGDPRPNQPQHF TGTGCCAGCAGTGAAGGGGACCCTCGGCCTAACCAGCCCCAGCATTTT
few TRBJ1-1 TRBV18 - CASSPSSYSMNTEAFF TGTGCCAGCTCACCAAGTTCCTACAGCATGAACACTGAAGCTTTCTTT
- TRBJ1-1 TRBV28 - CASSLVGPLEAFF TGTGCCAGCAGTTTAGTGGGCCCCCTCGAAGCTTTCTTT
- TRBJ1-1 TRBV4-2 TRBD1 CASSQGGQGTDTEAFF TGTGCCAGCAGCCAAGGGGGACAGGGGACAGACACTGAAGCTTTCTTT
- TRBJ1-1 TRBV6-2/TRBV6-3 - CASSYLAGSTEAFF TGTGCCAGCAGTTACCTAGCAGGGTCCACTGAAGCTTTCTTT
few TRBJ1-4 TRBV7-9 - CASSLEGSGKKLFF TGTGCCAGCAGCTTAGAGGGGTCTGGGAAAAAACTGTTTTTT